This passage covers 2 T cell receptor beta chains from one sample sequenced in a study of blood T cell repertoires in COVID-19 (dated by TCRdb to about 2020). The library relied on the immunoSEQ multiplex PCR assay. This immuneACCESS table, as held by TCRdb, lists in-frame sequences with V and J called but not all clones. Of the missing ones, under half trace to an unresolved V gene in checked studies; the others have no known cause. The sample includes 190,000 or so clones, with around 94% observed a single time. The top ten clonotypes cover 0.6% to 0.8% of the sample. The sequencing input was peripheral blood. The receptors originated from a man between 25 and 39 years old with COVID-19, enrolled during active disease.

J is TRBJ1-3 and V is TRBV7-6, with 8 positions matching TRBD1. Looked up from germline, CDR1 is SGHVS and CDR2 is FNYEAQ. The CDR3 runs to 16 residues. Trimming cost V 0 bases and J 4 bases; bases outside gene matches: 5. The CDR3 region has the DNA TGTGCCAGCAGCTTAGCCGCCCGGGACAGGGGAAACACCATATATTTT. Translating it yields CASSLAARDRGNTIYF.

CDR3 loop: CASRPRDSNYGYTF. The CDR3, as DNA: TGTGCCAGCAGACCCCGGGACAGCAACTATGGCTACACCTTC. The genes are TRBV5-4 and TRBJ1-2; 7 bases are a match to TRBD1. The CDR3 runs 14 residues. Per germline, CDR1 SGHNT and CDR2 YYREEE (reference sequence). The V and J ends lost 5 bases and 2 bases, in that order; junction bases with no gene match: 6.